The TCR beta chain described here comes from a study of shared clonotypes between healthy human individuals. Study summary: Serving as donors were two women and a few men, whose ages spanned 18 to 49. Study results and caveats: Non-shared clonotypes had lower generation probabilities than clonotypes shared by all four sorted-subset donors.

The V end was cut by 4 bases, the J end by 0 bases, with 19 bases between. The germline gives CDR1 SGDLS, CDR2 YYNGEE. CDR3 length: 17 amino acids. Authors' analysis steps: As immunoSEQ supplied junction-only sequences (without quality scores), filtering differed. TCRdb's table, derived via immunoSEQ multiplex PCR, lists solely in-frame clones and lacks some. V and J calls and clone size come straight from that table; D and trimming were deduced from the DNA. The sample holds millions of clones, around nine tenths seen once. As to this clone: Its specificity is unknown.

V is TRBV9 and J is TRBJ1-2, with D tentatively TRBD1 (5 bases). The receptor was derived from a man between 18 and 29 years old in good health. Sequencing input: naive CD4+ T cells sorted from blood. Subset: CD45RA+ positively selected. The CDR3, as DNA: TGTGCCAGCAGCCCACCAGCGCCGGCAGGGACTAACTATGGCTACACCTTC. Protein sequence: CASSPPAPAGTNYGYTF.